This TCR beta chain is drawn from a study of cytomegalovirus exposure and HLA in healthy donors. Findings of the study overall: In an earlier analysis, about 87% or about 30%: the productive usage of most TCR beta V segments.

CDR1 is LGHNA and CDR2 is YSLEER in the germline V gene. The V and J ends lost 4 bases and 4 bases, in that order; junction bases with no gene match: 9. The CDR3 covers 16 residues. Points on this clone: What it binds is not known.

Researchers ran the PCR with 60 Vbeta and 13 Jbeta primers. The table came from immunoSEQ multiplex PCR; TCRdb's copy has only in-frame clones and leaves some out. Of roughly 130,000 clones in the sample, less than 85% were seen once. The chain has TRBV4-3 and TRBJ2-3; 9 nucleotides line up with TRBD1. Sequenced input: PBMCs. The sequence came from a man aged 25 to 40 in good health and CMV-seronegative. As DNA, the CDR3 is TGCGCCAGCAGCCCGCGGACAGGGGACGAGGCAGATACGCAGTATTTT. It yields the protein CASSPRTGDEADTQYF.